This T cell receptor beta chain was recorded in a study of blood T cell repertoires in COVID-19. As for the study in general: T cells, B-cell-depleted T cells, or PBMCs supplied cDNA or gDNA.

Here immunoSEQ multiplex PCR was the method, and the copy in TCRdb shows in-frame clones only, minus some. There are roughly 250,000 clones in the sample; about 90% occur only once, and under 6.5% lies in the top ten. CDR3 length: 15 residues. CDR1 and CDR2 from the germline V gene are SEHNR and FQNEAQ (reference sequence). With 6 bases removed from V and 2 bases from J, the gap between germline ends came to 16 bases. This clonotype was sampled from a woman younger than 45 with acute COVID-19. Material: PBMCs or T cells enriched from blood (not recorded which). The rearrangement links TRBV7-9 to TRBJ1-1, with TRBD1 as a possible D gene (5 bases). The CDR3 protein is CASSSRDFRNTEAFF. The CDR3 bases are TGTGCCAGCAGTTCCCGGGACTTCAGAAACACTGAAGCTTTCTTT.